Listed below are T cell receptor beta chains from one sample, sequenced in a study of shared clonotypes between healthy human individuals. Assay: immunoSEQ multiplex PCR; the TCRdb copy retains only in-frame clones and omits some. The sample contains 2 million to 2.5 million clones, more than 85% of which appear only once. The source material was naive CD4+ T cells from PBMCs. These receptors all come from a man younger than 30 in good health. Some clones in this sample may be carry-over from other donors' samples. Both conserved end residues are part of each CDR3.

len | j_gene | v_gene | CDR3aa
15 | TRBJ2-2 | TRBV5-1 | CASSLLTTGTGELFF
14 | TRBJ2-7 | TRBV19 | CASRRTGDSYEQYF
12 | TRBJ2-2 | TRBV6-1 | CASKVGSGELFF
14 | TRBJ1-2 | TRBV28 | CASSELGGSDGYTF
16 | TRBJ1-2 | TRBV5-1 | CASSLTGDPTNYGYTF
16 | TRBJ1-4 | TRBV4-1 | CASSQGGQGTNEKLFF
14 | TRBJ2-1 | TRBV7-8 | CASSFSGRMGEQFF
16 | TRBJ1-2 | TRBV14 | CASSQVDGRGNYGYTF
19 | TRBJ2-1 | TRBV2 | CASSERDSSTSGRNNEQFF
15 | TRBJ2-1 | TRBV7-9 | CASSPPGQGGNEQFF
12 | TRBJ2-4 | TRBV11-2 | CASSFEGGIQYF
14 | TRBJ1-1 | TRBV5-5 | CASSRGTENTEAFF
16 | TRBJ2-3 | TRBV28 | CASSSAGATSTDTQYF